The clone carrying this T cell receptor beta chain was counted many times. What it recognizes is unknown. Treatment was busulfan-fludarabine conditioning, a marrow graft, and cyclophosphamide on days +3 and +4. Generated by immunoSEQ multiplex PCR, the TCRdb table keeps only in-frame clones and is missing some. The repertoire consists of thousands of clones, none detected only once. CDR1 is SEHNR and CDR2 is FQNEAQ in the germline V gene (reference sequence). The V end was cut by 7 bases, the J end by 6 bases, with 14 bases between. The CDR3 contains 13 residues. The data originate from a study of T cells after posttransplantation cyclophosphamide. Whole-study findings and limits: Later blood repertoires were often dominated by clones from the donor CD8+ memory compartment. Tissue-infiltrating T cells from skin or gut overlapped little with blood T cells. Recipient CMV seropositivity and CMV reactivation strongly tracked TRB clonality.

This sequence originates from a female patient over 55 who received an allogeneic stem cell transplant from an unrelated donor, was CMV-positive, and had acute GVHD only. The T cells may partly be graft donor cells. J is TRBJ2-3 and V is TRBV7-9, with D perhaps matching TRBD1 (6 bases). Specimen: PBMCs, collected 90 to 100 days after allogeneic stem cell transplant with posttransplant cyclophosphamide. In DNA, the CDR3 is TGTGCCAGCAACCCGACAGGCCCGGATACGCAGTATTTT. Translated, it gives CASNPTGPDTQYF.